Listed here is a single T cell receptor (beta chain). What it binds is unknown. These data are taken from a study of cytomegalovirus exposure and HLA in healthy donors. PCR employed 60 Vbeta and 13 Jbeta primers. The table came from immunoSEQ multiplex PCR; TCRdb's copy has only in-frame clones and leaves some out. The table shows about 60,000 clones, with 70% occurring only once. Trimming took 5 bases from V and 6 from J; bases not matched to a gene: 6. The CDR3 length is 13 residues. From germline, CDR1 is SGHRS and CDR2 YFSETQ. Study findings and constraints: A prior analysis recorded that most TCR beta V segments were productive about 87% or about 30% of the time. Near-uniform donor sequencing depth was presumed by presence/absence analyses.

The receptor's source is a woman aged 60-75 years in good health and CMV-seropositive. The chain combines TRBV5-1 with TRBJ2-3; 7 bases map to TRBD2. Material for sequencing was PBMCs. CDR3 DNA sequence: TGCGCCAGCAGTGGTCTAGCGGACGATACGCAGTATTTT. It specifies CASSGLADDTQYF. Variable domain in full (rest from reference TRBV5-1 and TRBJ2-3): KAGVTQTPRYLIKTRGQQVTLSCSPISGHRSVSWYQQTPGQGLQFLFEYFSETQRNKGNFPGRFSGRQFSNSRSEMNVSTLELGDSALYLCASSGLADDTQYFGPGTRLTVL.